These 22 T cell receptor beta chains came from one sample sequenced in a study of CD8+ T cells in alopecia areata. Investigators isolated RNA and reverse transcribed it into cDNA to act as the sequencing template. Clones were sequenced by immunoSEQ multiplex PCR, and TCRdb holds only the in-frame ones, with some missing. This sample has 65,000 to 90,000 clones, with roughly 51% found just once. The sequenced material came from NKG2D-high CD8+ T cells sorted from blood. Receptors originate from a human donor with alopecia areata.

This clone was seen only a few times. The V call is TRBV25-1, the J call TRBJ2-3; D is ambiguous. The CDR3 consists of 13 residues. Germline loops: CDR1 MGHDK, CDR2 SYGVNS. V was trimmed by 7 bases and J by 0 bases, leaving 8 bases between them. The CDR3 sequence is CASNEISTDTQYF. For the CDR3, the DNA is TGTGCCAGCAACGAGATTAGCACAGATACGCAGTATTTT.

This chain links TRBV7-9 with TRBJ1-1; no firm D call. The CDR3 consists of 15 residues. Trimming left V 5 bases short and J 0 bases short, with 13 bases between. Germline values: CDR1 SEHNR, CDR2 FQNEAQ (reference sequence). CDR3 residues: CASSDRGYLNTEAFF. As DNA, the CDR3 is TGTGCCAGCAGCGACCGAGGTTATTTGAACACTGAAGCTTTCTTT.

The J gene is TRBJ2-2, the V gene TRBV4-1; D is uncertain. CDR1 and CDR2 (germline): MGHRA, YSYEKL. CDR3 length: 14 residues. Between the trimmed V and J ends, which lost 1 base and 5 bases, there was a span of 8 bases. In nucleotides, the CDR3 is TGCGCCAGCAGCCAAGGTAGCAGGACCGGGGAGCTGTTTTTT. Its protein is CASSQGSRTGELFF.

This chain uses TRBV4-1 with TRBJ2-7; possible D gene TRBD1, 5 bases. V was shortened by 3 bases and J by 2 bases, with 14 bases between the two germline ends. The germline CDR1 and CDR2 sequences are MGHRA and YSYEKL. This CDR3 has 15 amino acids. CDR3 amino acids: CASSHAGLGAYEQYF. CDR3 in DNA: TGCGCCAGCAGCCACGCAGGGTTAGGAGCCTACGAGCAGTACTTC.

The chain couples TRBV29-1 to TRBJ2-1, with 8 bases fitting TRBD1. CDR3 size: 13 residues. With V trimmed by 7 bases and J by 5 bases, 7 bases remained unmatched. Germline V gives CDR1 SQVTM, CDR2 ANQGSEA. The CDR3 reads CSAMTGAHNEQFF. CDR3 DNA sequence: TGCAGCGCTATGACAGGGGCGCACAATGAGCAGTTCTTC.

This clone has only one observation. The chain links TRBV4-3 to TRBJ2-7; 8 bases fit TRBD1. The CDR3 has 14 residues. V gave up 4 bases and J gave up 2 bases; unmatched junction bases: 4. Germline loops: CDR1 LGHNA, CDR2 YSLEER. The CDR3 here is CASSRGQGPYEQYF. The CDR3 region has the DNA TGCGCCAGCAGCCGTGGACAGGGCCCCTACGAGCAGTACTTC.

The J gene is TRBJ2-1, the V gene TRBV7-6; the D gene is possibly TRBD2 (5 bases). The CDR3 consists of 14 residues. V was cut by 1 base and J by 6 bases, with 10 bases left in between. Germline CDR1 reads SGHVS; CDR2 reads FNYEAQ. The CDR3 region is CASSLDGLLNEQFF. CDR3 coding DNA: TGTGCCAGCAGCTTAGACGGACTGCTCAATGAGCAGTTCTTC.

Comment on this clone: A much larger clone is a single base away; this may be a read error. The chain combines TRBV5-6 with TRBJ2-7; D uncertain. CDR1 is SGHDT, CDR2 YYEEEE, per germline. The CDR3 has 11 amino acids. V was cut by 4 bases and J by 0 bases, with 2 bases left in between. For the CDR3, the DNA is TGTGCCAGCAGCACCTCCTACGAGCAGTACTTC. It is translated as CASSTSYEQYF.

J is TRBJ2-3 and V is TRBV2; 10 bases match TRBD2. Germline V CDR1 and CDR2: SNHLY, FYNNEI. The CDR3 is 14 residues long. Trimming removed 10 bases from V and 4 bases from J; junction bases left unmatched: 8. The CDR3 coding sequence is TGTGCCACTCCCCAGCGGGAGGGAGCAGATACGCAGTATTTT. Its protein is CATPQREGADTQYF.

The J gene is TRBJ1-1, the V gene TRBV4-1; D uncertain. The CDR3 contains 13 residues. V was cut by 3 bases and J by 4 bases, with 9 bases left in between. Germline values: CDR1 MGHRA, CDR2 YSYEKL. CDR3 DNA: TGCGCCAGCAGCCAGGGGAGTAGCACTGAAGCTTTCTTT. It translates to CASSQGSSTEAFF.

The chain carries TRBV27 and TRBJ1-1; D is unclear. Germline V gene sequence: CDR1 MNHEY, CDR2 SMNVEV (reference sequence). V dropped 6 bases and J dropped 4 bases, with 9 bases sitting between them. This CDR3 is 12 amino acids long. CDR3 region: CASRRHGTEAFF. CDR3 DNA: TGTGCCAGCAGGAGACACGGCACTGAAGCTTTCTTT.

The J gene is TRBJ2-3, the V gene TRBV27, with D possibly matching TRBD2 (5 bases). The CDR3 sequence is 11 residues long. V lost 7 bases and J lost 5, with 7 bases in between. CDR1 MNHEY and CDR2 SMNVEV come from the germline V gene (reference sequence). The CDR3 DNA reads TGTGCCAGCATCGAGGGAGATACGCAGTATTTT. Translation: CASIEGDTQYF.

This chain uses TRBV19 with TRBJ2-1, with 10 bases identical to TRBD2. The length of the CDR3 is 14 residues. Germline CDR1 is LNHDA and CDR2 is SQIVND (reference sequence). Trimming cost V 6 bases and J 12 bases; bases outside gene matches: 11. Written as DNA, the CDR3 is TGTGCCAGTAGCCCTTTTACTAGCGGGATAAGGCAGTTCTTC. It yields the protein CASSPFTSGIRQFF.

The CDR3 loop is CASSLVGVRYQETQYF. The CDR3 bases are TGTGCCAGCAGCTTAGTTGGGGTTAGGTACCAAGAGACCCAGTACTTC. This chain connects TRBV7-9 to TRBJ2-5, with D unresolved. This CDR3 region has 16 residues. With 1 base removed from V and 0 bases from J, the gap between germline ends came to 12 bases. Germline V gene data show CDR1 as SEHNR and CDR2 as FQNEAQ (reference sequence).

The chain carries TRBV2 and TRBJ1-4; D gene uncertain. This CDR3 has 13 amino acids. V lost 3 bases and J 8 bases, leaving 10 bases between the germline ends. From germline, CDR1 is SNHLY and CDR2 FYNNEI. The CDR3 loop reads CASSETSPEKLFF. In nucleotides, the CDR3 is TGTGCCAGCAGTGAGACTTCCCCGGAAAAACTGTTTTTT.

The J gene is TRBJ1-1, the V gene TRBV29-1, with no clear D. CDR1 and CDR2 (germline): SQVTM, ANQGSEA. This CDR3 spans 17 amino acids. Trimming cost V 1 base and J 4 bases, with 22 bases left between them. In DNA form, the CDR3 reads TGCAGCGTTGAAGGAGGTGACCTCACGAGGGAAGTCACTGAAGCTTTCTTT. It translates to CSVEGGDLTREVTEAFF.

This clone was recorded a few times. The chain recombines TRBV28 with TRBJ2-1; 10 bases align to TRBD2. Germline V gene data show CDR1 as MDHEN and CDR2 as SYDVKM. J gave up 10 bases and V 3 bases, and 6 bases lay outside the gene matches. This CDR3 has 14 residues. This CDR3 is CASSFGLAGVEQFF. The CDR3 coding sequence is TGTGCCAGCAGTTTCGGGCTAGCGGGGGTAGAGCAGTTCTTC.

V gene TRBV15 combines with J gene TRBJ2-3; tentative D call: TRBD2 (5 bases). Trimming shortened V by 8 bases and J by 0 bases, and 15 bases separated the two germline ends. The CDR3 spans 15 residues. Germline CDR1 and CDR2: LNHNV and YYDKDF (reference sequence). This CDR3 reads CATHRSGSSTDTQYF. In DNA, the CDR3 is TGTGCCACCCATCGAAGCGGATCTAGCACAGATACGCAGTATTTT.

The chain recombines TRBV6-6 with TRBJ2-1; TRBD2 aligns across 8 bases. Germline values: CDR1 MNHNY, CDR2 SVGAGI (reference sequence). Losses at the gene ends were 4 bases for V and 2 bases for J; bases not matched to a gene: 1. The CDR3 covers 14 residues. Written as DNA, the CDR3 is TGTGCCAGCAGTTCCGGGGGGGCCTACAATGAGCAGTTCTTC. It is translated as CASSSGGAYNEQFF.

The CDR3 reads CASSFIGGHTEAFF. The DNA of the CDR3 is TGTGCCAGCAGTTTTATAGGTGGTCACACTGAAGCTTTCTTT. The rearrangement links TRBV27 to TRBJ1-1; D call uncertain. Germline assignment: CDR1 MNHEY and CDR2 SMNVEV (reference sequence). This CDR3 contains 14 residues. The V and J ends lost 3 bases and 3 bases respectively, with 11 bases between them.

This clone showed up just a few times. The chain links TRBV4-1 to TRBJ2-2; D is uncertain. Trimming cost V 0 bases and J 10 bases, with 6 bases left between them. Germline V gives CDR1 MGHRA, CDR2 YSYEKL. CDR3 length: 12 amino acids. This CDR3 is CASSQDPLELFF. CDR3 nucleotides: TGCGCCAGCAGCCAAGATCCGTTGGAGCTGTTTTTT.

This clone was seen more than once but under ten times. The chain couples TRBV5-1 to TRBJ2-5; 11 bases agree with TRBD2. The junction had 9 bases not matched to a gene; V was cut back by 6 bases and J by 2 bases. Looked up from germline, CDR1 is SGHRS and CDR2 is YFSETQ. This CDR3 has 16 amino acids. CDR3 sequence: CASTDPGTSGQETQYF. The CDR3 DNA is TGCGCCAGCACAGACCCAGGGACTAGCGGACAAGAGACCCAGTACTTC.